The 6 T cell receptor beta chains in this list originate from one sample, sequenced in a study of T cell responses to AZD1222 COVID-19 vaccine. Assay used: immunoSEQ multiplex PCR; TCRdb lists only in-frame clones, some missing. The repertoire has more than 80,000 clones, roughly 90% of them found once; the top ten carry less than 6%. This material consisted of peripheral blood, taken on day 0 of AZD1222 vaccination. These receptors were collected from an adult in good health.

This sequence joins TRBV15 and TRBJ2-3; D perhaps matches TRBD2 (7 bases). Germline V gene data show CDR1 as LNHNV and CDR2 as YYDKDF (reference sequence). The CDR3 length is 15 residues. Trimming shortened V by 8 bases and J by 0 bases, and 15 bases separated the two germline ends. The CDR3 reads CATRRGGASTDTQYF. CDR3 bases: TGTGCCACCCGTAGGGGGGGGGCTAGCACAGATACGCAGTATTTT.

The rearrangement links TRBV19 to TRBJ1-2; TRBD1 agrees at 9 bases. This CDR3 spans 14 amino acids. In germline, CDR1 is LNHDA, CDR2 SQIVND (reference sequence). Trimming took 6 bases from V and 7 from J; bases not matched to a gene: 9. The CDR3 DNA sequence: TGTGCCAGTAGGCAGGACAGGGGATCAAGTGGCTACACCTTC. This translates into CASRQDRGSSGYTF.

This chain uses TRBV12-3 or TRBV12-4 with TRBJ1-1; possibly TRBD1 for D (6 bases). The CDR3 has 12 amino acids. V dropped 6 bases and J dropped 5 bases, with 10 bases sitting between them. The CDR3 DNA follows: TGTGCCAGCAGATTCAGGGGAACTGAAGCTTTCTTT. Translation gives CASRFRGTEAFF.

This rearrangement joins TRBV20-1 to TRBJ2-7; the D gene is possibly TRBD2 (6 bases). Trimming took off 3 bases at V and 6 bases at J, with 15 bases between the two ends. The CDR3 is made up of 13 amino acids. Germline V gives CDR1 DFQATT, CDR2 SNEGSKA (reference sequence). The CDR3 sequence is CSASGPGGAEQYF. CDR3 DNA sequence: TGCAGTGCTAGTGGCCCCGGAGGGGCCGAGCAGTACTTC.

The rearrangement joins TRBV24-1 to TRBJ2-1, with TRBD2 matching 10 bases. V was pared by 5 bases and J by 8 bases, with 5 bases of the junction left unmatched. The CDR3 runs to 14 residues. The V gene's germline CDR1 is KGHDR and CDR2 SFDVKD. CDR3 residues: CATSAAGGLDEQFF. DNA of the CDR3: TGTGCCACCAGTGCAGCGGGAGGGCTGGATGAGCAGTTCTTC.

This clone was seen a single time. CDR3 sequence reads: CASSFLDSPLHF. CDR3 in DNA: TGTGCCAGCAGTTTTCTTGATTCACCCCTCCACTTT. The chain has TRBV27 and TRBJ1-6; D gene unclear. Trimming pared 3 bases from V and 8 bases from J, leaving 5 bases between. This CDR3 spans 12 amino acids. CDR1 and CDR2 (germline): MNHEY, SMNVEV (reference sequence).